Shown below are 10 T cell receptor beta chains from a single sample sequenced in a study of blood T cell repertoires in COVID-19. The assay was immunoSEQ multiplex PCR, and TCRdb's table has in-frame clones only and misses some. The table records fewer than 300,000 clones, roughly 90% of them present only once. The sequenced sample consisted of peripheral blood. The receptors were sampled from a woman aged 30 to 39 with acute or convalescent COVID-19.

The gene calls are TRBV7-6 and TRBJ2-5, with 13 bases that match TRBD2. Germline trimming cut 6 bases from V and 3 bases from J; bases unmatched to any gene: 4. CDR3 length: 15 residues. The germline V gene encodes CDR1 SGHVS and CDR2 FNYEAQ. CDR3 DNA sequence: TGTGCCAGCAGAACAGGACTAGCGGGAGAAGAGACCCAGTACTTC. This codes for CASRTGLAGEETQYF.

The chain is built from TRBV19 and TRBJ2-1; 8 bases line up with TRBD2. V lost 7 bases, J lost 1 base, and 3 bases stayed unmatched. This CDR3 is built from 14 residues. The V gene's germline CDR1 is LNHDA and CDR2 SQIVND (reference sequence). CDR3 nucleotides: TGTGCCAGTAAAGCGGGAGCTTCCTACAATGAGCAGTTCTTC. This translates into CASKAGASYNEQFF.

CDR3 nucleotides: TGTGCTAGTGGTTTGGTCCCAGTGAAACTAGCGGAGAGAAACACCGGGGAGCTGTTTTTT. It yields the protein CASGLVPVKLAERNTGELFF. The J gene is TRBJ2-2, the V gene TRBV12-5, with TRBD2 matching over 8 bases. Germline CDR1 and CDR2: LGHNT and FRNRAP. Trimming took 0 bases from V and 2 from J; bases not matched to a gene: 14. There are 20 residues in the CDR3.

This chain connects TRBV7-8 to TRBJ1-5; 8 nucleotides align to TRBD1. With V trimmed by 5 bases and J by 5 bases, 8 bases remained unmatched. Looked up from germline, CDR1 is SGHVS and CDR2 is FQNEAQ. This CDR3 is built from 15 residues. The CDR3: CASSPYRGSDQPQHF. The CDR3 DNA reads TGTGCCAGCAGCCCCTACAGGGGGTCAGATCAGCCCCAGCATTTT.

The chain recombines TRBV9 with TRBJ2-1; 7 bases agree with TRBD1. CDR3 length: 14 residues. V trimming: 4 bases; J trimming: 5 bases; junction bases outside the gene matches: 6. Germline V CDR1 and CDR2: SGDLS, YYNGEE. The DNA of the CDR3 is TGTGCCAGCAGCCCGTGGGACAGTAACAATGAGCAGTTCTTC. It translates to CASSPWDSNNEQFF.

This clone was recorded only once. The chain couples TRBV24-1 to TRBJ2-3; no clear D gene. From germline, CDR1 is KGHDR and CDR2 SFDVKD. There are 14 residues in the CDR3. Trimming took 3 bases from V and 2 from J, leaving 8 bases between them. This chain's CDR3 is CATSDRSATDTQYF. For the CDR3, the DNA is TGTGCCACCAGTGATCGGTCCGCCACAGATACGCAGTATTTT.

The chain carries TRBV4-3 and TRBJ2-5; 7 bases agree with TRBD2. V lost 0 bases to trimming and J lost 5 bases; unmatched junction nucleotides: 9. From germline, CDR1 is LGHNA and CDR2 YSLEER. The CDR3 has 16 residues. Here the CDR3 DNA reads TGCGCCAGCAGCCAAGATTTGCGGGAGCCAAGGGAGACCCAGTACTTC. Amino acids: CASSQDLREPRETQYF.

The V gene is TRBV2, the J gene TRBJ2-7; 13 nucleotides match TRBD2. Germline CDR1 is SNHLY and CDR2 is FYNNEI. The CDR3 totals 14 residues. The J segment lost 12 bases and the V segment lost 6 bases, leaving 11 bases of the junction unmatched. CDR3 region: CASSRTSGSAPRYF. The CDR3 DNA reads TGTGCCAGCAGCCGGACTAGCGGGAGTGCCCCCAGGTACTTC.

V gene TRBV7-3 combines with J gene TRBJ2-3; D not resolved. V lost 2 bases, J lost 5 bases, and 17 bases lay in between. CDR1 and CDR2 (germline): SGHTA, FQGTGA. The CDR3 length is 16 residues. CDR3 sequence: CASSLGLAGVRDTQYF. The CDR3 bases are TGTGCCAGCAGCTTAGGGTTAGCCGGAGTAAGAGATACGCAGTATTTT.

The V call is TRBV19, the J call TRBJ1-6, with D possibly matching TRBD1 (6 bases). The V end lost 4 bases, the J end lost 8 bases, and 9 bases lay between the germline ends. The CDR3 has 13 amino acids. Germline CDR1 LNHDA, CDR2 SQIVND (reference sequence). CDR3 coding DNA: TGTGCCAGTAGTAACTACAGGGATTCACCCCTCCACTTT. Its translation: CASSNYRDSPLHF.